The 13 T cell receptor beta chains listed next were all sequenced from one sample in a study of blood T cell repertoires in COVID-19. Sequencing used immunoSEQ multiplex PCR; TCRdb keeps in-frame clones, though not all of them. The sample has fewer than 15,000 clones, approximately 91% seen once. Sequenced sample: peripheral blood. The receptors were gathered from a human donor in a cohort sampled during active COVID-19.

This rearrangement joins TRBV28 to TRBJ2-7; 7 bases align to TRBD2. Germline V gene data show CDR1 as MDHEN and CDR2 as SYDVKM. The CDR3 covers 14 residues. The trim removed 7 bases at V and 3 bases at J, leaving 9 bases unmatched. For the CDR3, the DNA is TGTGCCAGCACGCCGGCGGGAGCGGGCTACGAGCAGTACTTC. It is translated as CASTPAGAGYEQYF.

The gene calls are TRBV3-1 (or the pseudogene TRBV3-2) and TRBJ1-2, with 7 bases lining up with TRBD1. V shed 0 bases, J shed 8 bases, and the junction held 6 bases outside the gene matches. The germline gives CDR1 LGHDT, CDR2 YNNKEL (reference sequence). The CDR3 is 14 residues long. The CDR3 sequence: CASSQDPRQGGYTF. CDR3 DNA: TGTGCCAGCAGCCAAGATCCCCGACAGGGAGGCTACACCTTC.

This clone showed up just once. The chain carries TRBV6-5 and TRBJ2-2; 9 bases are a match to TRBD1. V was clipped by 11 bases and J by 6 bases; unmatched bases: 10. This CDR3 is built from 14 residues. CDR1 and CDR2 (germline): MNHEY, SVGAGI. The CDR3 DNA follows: TGTGCCGCCTGGGGACAGGGTGTTTCCGGGGAGCTGTTTTTT. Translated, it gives CAAWGQGVSGELFF.

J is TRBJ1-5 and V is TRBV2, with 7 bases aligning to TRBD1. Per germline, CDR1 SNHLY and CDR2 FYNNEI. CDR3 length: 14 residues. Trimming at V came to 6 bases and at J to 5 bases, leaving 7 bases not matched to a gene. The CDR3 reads CASRKDRWDQPQHF. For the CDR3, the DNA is TGTGCCAGCAGGAAGGACAGGTGGGATCAGCCCCAGCATTTT.

The CDR3 reads CASSRRTSGRLNTGELFF. CDR3 bases: TGTGCCAGCAGTCGCAGGACTAGCGGGAGACTGAACACCGGGGAGCTGTTTTTT. The V call is TRBV28, the J call TRBJ2-2; 13 bases agree with TRBD2. The germline gives CDR1 MDHEN, CDR2 SYDVKM. With V trimmed by 5 bases and J by 1 base, 7 bases remained unmatched. The CDR3 sequence is 18 residues long.

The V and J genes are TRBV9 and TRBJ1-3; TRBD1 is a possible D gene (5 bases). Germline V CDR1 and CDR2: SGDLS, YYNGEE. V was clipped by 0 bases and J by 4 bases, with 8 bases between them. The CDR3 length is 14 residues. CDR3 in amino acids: CASSVEGSGNTIYF. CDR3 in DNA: TGTGCCAGCAGCGTAGAGGGGTCCGGAAACACCATATATTTT.

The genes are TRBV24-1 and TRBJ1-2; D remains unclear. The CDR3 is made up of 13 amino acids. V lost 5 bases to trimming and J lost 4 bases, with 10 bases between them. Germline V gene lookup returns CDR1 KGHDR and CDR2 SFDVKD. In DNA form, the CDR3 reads TGTGCCACCAGTGTAGGCGGAACCTATGGCTACACCTTC. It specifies CATSVGGTYGYTF.

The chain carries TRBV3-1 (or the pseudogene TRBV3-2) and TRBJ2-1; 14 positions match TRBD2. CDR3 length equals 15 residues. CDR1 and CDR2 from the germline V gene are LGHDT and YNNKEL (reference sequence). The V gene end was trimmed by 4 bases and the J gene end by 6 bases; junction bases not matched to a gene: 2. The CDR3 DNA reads TGTGCCAGCAGCCCGACTAGCGGGGGGGTCAATGAGCAGTTCTTC. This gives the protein CASSPTSGGVNEQFF.

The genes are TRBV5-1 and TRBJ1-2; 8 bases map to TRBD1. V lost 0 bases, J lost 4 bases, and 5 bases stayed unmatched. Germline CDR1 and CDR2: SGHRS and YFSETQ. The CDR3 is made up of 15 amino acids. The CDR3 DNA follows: TGCGCCAGCAGCTTGGCCCAGACAGGGGTCTATGGCTACACCTTC. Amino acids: CASSLAQTGVYGYTF. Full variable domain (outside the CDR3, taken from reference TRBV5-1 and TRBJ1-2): KAGVTQTPRYLIKTRGQQVTLSCSPISGHRSVSWYQQTPGQGLQFLFEYFSETQRNKGNFPGRFSGRQFSNSRSEMNVSTLELGDSALYLCASSLAQTGVYGYTFGSGTRLTVV.

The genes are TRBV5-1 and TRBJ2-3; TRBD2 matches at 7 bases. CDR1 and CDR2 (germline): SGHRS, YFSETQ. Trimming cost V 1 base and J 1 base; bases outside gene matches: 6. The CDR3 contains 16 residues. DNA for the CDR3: TGCGCCAGCAGCTTGTCGTCGAGCGGGGGCACAGATACGCAGTATTTT. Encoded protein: CASSLSSSGGTDTQYF.

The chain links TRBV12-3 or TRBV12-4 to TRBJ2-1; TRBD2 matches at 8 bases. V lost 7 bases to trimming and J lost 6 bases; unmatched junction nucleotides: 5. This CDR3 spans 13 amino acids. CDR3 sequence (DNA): TGTGCCAGCAAATCGGGAGGGGGCAATGAGCAGTTCTTC. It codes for CASKSGGGNEQFF.

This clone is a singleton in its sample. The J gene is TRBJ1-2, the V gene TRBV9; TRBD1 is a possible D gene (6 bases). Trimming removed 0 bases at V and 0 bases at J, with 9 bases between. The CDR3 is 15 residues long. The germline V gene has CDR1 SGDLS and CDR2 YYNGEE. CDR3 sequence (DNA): TGTGCCAGCAGCGTAGGGGGGCTTTCTAACTATGGCTACACCTTC. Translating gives CASSVGGLSNYGYTF.

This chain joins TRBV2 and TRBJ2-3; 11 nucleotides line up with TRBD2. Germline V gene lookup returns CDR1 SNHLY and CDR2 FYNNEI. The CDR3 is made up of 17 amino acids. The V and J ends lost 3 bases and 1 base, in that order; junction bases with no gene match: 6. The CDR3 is CASSELAGGRGTDTQYF. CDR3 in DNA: TGTGCCAGCAGTGAGCTAGCGGGGGGCCGGGGCACAGATACGCAGTATTTT.